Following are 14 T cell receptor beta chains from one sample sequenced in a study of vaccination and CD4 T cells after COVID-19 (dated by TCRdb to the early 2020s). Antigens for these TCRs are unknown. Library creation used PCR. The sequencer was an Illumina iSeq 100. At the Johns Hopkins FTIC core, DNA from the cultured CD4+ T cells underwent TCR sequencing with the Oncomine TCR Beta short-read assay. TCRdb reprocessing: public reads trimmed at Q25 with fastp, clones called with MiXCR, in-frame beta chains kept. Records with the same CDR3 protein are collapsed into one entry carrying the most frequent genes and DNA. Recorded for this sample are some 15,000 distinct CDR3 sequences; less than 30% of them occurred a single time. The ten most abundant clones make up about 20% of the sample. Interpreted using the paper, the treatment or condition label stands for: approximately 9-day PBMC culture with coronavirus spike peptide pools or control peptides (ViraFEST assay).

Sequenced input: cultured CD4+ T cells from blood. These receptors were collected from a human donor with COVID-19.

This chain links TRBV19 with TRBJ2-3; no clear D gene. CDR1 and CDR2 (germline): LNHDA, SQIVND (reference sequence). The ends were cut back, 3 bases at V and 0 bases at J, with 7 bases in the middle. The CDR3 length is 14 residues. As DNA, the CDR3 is TGTGCCAGTAGTATCCAGCAGAGCACAGATACGCAGTATTTT. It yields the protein CASSIQQSTDTQYF.

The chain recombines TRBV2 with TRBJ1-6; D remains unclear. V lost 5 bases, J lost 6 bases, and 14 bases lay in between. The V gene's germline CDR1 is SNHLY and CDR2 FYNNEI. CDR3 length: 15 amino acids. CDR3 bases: TGTGCCAGCAGTCCGAACACAGTCACTAATTCACCCCTCCACTTT. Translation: CASSPNTVTNSPLHF.

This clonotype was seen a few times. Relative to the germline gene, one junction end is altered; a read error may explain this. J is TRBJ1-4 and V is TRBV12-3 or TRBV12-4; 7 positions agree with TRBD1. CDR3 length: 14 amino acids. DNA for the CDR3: TGTGCCAGCAGTCTAGCCAGGGGGGATGAAAAACTGTTTTTT. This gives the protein CASSLARGDEKLFF.

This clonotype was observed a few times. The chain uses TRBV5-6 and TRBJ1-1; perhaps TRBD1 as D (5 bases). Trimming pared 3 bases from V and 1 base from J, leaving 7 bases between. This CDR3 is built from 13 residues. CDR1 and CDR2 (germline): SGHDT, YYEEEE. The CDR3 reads CASSWGRNTEAFF. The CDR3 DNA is TGTGCCAGCAGCTGGGGCCGGAACACTGAAGCTTTCTTT.

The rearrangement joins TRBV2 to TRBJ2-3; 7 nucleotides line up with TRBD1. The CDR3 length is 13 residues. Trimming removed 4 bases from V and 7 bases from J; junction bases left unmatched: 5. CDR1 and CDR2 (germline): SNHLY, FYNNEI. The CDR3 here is CASSGNRGYTQYF. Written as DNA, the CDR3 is TGTGCCAGCAGTGGTAACAGGGGATATACGCAGTATTTT.

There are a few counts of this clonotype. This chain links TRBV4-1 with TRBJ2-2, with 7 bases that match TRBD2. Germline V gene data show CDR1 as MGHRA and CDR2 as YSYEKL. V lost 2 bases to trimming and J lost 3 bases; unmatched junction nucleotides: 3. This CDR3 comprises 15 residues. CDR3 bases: TGCGCCAGCAGCCAACCAGCGGGGTACACCGGGGAGCTGTTTTTT. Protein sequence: CASSQPAGYTGELFF.

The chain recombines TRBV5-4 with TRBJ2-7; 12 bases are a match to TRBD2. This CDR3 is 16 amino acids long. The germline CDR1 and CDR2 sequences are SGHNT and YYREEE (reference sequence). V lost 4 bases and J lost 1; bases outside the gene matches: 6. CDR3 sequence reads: CASSTLAGGTSYEQYF. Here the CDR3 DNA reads TGTGCCAGCAGCACACTAGCGGGGGGTACATCCTACGAGCAGTACTTC.

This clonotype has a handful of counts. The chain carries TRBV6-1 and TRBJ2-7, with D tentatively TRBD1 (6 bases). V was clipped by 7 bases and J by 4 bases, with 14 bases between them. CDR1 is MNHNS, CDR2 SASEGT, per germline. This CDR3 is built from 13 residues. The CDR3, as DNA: TGTGCCAGCAACAAAGGCCAGGGGTACGAGCAGTACTTC. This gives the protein CASNKGQGYEQYF.

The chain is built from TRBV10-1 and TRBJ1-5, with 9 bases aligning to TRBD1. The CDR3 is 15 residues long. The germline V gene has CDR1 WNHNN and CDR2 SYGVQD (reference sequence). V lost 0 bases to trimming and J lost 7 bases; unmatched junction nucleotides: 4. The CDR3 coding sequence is TGCGCCAGCAGTGAGTCGGGGACAGGGATGCAGCCCCAGCATTTT. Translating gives CASSESGTGMQPQHF.

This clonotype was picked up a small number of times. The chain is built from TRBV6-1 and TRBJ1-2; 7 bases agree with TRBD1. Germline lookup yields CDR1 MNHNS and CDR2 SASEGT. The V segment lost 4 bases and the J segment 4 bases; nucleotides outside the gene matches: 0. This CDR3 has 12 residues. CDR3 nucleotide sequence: TGTGCCAGCAGTGGACAGGGCTATGGCTACACCTTC. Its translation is CASSGQGYGYTF.

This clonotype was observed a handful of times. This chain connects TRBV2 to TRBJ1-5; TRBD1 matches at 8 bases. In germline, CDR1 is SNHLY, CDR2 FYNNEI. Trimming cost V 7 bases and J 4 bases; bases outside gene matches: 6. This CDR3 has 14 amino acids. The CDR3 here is CASTRGTGNQPQHF. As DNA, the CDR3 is TGTGCCAGCACGAGGGGGACAGGAAATCAGCCCCAGCATTTT.

The CDR3 region is CASSQLGGQGYTF. The DNA for the CDR3 is TGCGCCAGCAGCCAATTAGGGGGGCAGGGCTACACCTTC. This chain links TRBV4-3 with TRBJ1-2; tentative D call: TRBD1 (6 bases). The CDR3 has 13 residues. V was shortened by 2 bases and J by 8 bases, with 12 bases between the two germline ends. The germline V gene encodes CDR1 LGHNA and CDR2 YSLEER.

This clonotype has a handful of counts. The CDR3 sequence is CASSTTGKWDTEAFF. The CDR3 nucleotides are TGTGCCAGTAGTACCACGGGCAAGTGGGACACTGAAGCTTTCTTT. V and J are TRBV19 and TRBJ1-1; D call uncertain. CDR1 and CDR2 (germline): LNHDA, SQIVND (reference sequence). The CDR3 extends over 15 amino acids. The germline V and J ends were trimmed by 4 bases and 3 bases, with 15 bases remaining between them.

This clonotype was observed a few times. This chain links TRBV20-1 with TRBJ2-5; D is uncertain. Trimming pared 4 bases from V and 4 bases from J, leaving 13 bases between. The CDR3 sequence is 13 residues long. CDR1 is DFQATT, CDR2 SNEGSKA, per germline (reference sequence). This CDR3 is CSAIWTGGETQYF. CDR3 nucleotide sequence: TGCAGTGCTATATGGACGGGCGGAGAGACCCAGTACTTC.